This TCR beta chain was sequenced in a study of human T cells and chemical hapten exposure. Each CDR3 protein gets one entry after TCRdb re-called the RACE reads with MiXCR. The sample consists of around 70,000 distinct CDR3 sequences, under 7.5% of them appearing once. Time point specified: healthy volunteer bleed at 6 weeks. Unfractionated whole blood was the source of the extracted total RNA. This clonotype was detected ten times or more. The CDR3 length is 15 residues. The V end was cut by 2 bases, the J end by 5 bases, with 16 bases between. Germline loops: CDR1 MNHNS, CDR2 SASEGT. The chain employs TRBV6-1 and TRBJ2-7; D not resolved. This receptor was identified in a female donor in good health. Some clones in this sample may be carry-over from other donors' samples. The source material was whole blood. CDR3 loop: CASSELVAGPNEQYF. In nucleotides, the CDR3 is TGTGCCAGCAGTGAATTAGTAGCCGGTCCGAACGAGCAGTACTTC.